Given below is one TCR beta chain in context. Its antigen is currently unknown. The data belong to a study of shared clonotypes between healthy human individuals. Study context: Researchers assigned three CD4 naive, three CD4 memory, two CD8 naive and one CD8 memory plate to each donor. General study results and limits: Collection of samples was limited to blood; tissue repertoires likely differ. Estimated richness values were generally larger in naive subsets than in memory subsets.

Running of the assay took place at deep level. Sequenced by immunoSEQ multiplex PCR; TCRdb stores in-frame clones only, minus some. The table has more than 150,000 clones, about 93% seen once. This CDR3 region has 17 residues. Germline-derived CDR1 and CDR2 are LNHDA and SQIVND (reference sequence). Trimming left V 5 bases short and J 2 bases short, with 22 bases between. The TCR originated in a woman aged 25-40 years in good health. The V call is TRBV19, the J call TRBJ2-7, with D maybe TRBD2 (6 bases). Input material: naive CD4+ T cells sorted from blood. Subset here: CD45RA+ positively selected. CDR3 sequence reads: CASSRTVGSAGPYEQYF. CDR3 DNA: TGTGCCAGTAGTCGGACGGTCGGGTCAGCGGGTCCCTACGAGCAGTACTTC.